This paragraph reports one T cell receptor (beta chain). Its antigen remains unidentified. The record originates from a study of shared clonotypes between healthy human individuals. General study results and limits: Estimated richness values were generally larger in naive subsets than in memory subsets. Researchers sampled only blood; tissue repertoires likely differ.

The ends were cut back, 2 bases at V and 0 bases at J, with 7 bases in the middle. The CDR3 is made up of 14 amino acids. From germline, CDR1 is MGHRA and CDR2 YSYEKL. In the CD4+ fraction, cells were divided into CD45RA+ naive and CD45RA-negative memory subsets. Generated by immunoSEQ multiplex PCR, the TCRdb table keeps only in-frame clones and is missing some. This sample carries some 2,500,000 clones, approximately 93% of them seen once, and the ten largest clones take 0.36%. This TCR was sampled from a man aged 18 to 35 in good health. Some clones in this sample may be carry-over from other donors' samples. The chain employs TRBV4-1 and TRBJ2-5; D ambiguous. The sample taken for sequencing was naive CD4+ T cells from PBMCs. Subset indicated: CD45RA+ positively selected. The CDR3: CASSQWIYQETQYF. CDR3 sequence (DNA): TGCGCCAGCAGCCAATGGATCTACCAAGAGACCCAGTACTTC.